This T cell receptor beta chain was profiled in a study of blood T cell repertoires in COVID-19. Study-wide background: Samples taken during acute and convalescent COVID-19 were collected in the United States, Italy and Spain. From T cells, B-cell-depleted T cells, or PBMCs came the material, which was cDNA or gDNA.

This clone was counted between two and nine times. Per germline, CDR1 KGHDR and CDR2 SFDVKD. J was trimmed by 4 bases and V by 7 bases; bases with no gene match: 9. The CDR3 is 14 residues long. Original processing methods: Estimated nucleated cell counts came from reference gene primer amplification. Assay used: immunoSEQ multiplex PCR; TCRdb lists only in-frame clones, some missing. That table furnishes V, J and clone size, whereas the DNA furnished D and trimming. The sample records 95,000 to 150,000 clones, over 75% being singletons. The sequenced material came from peripheral blood. The origin of this receptor is a man aged 60 to 69 with active or convalescent COVID-19. The chain carries TRBV24-1 and TRBJ2-7; 7 bases are a match to TRBD2. This chain's CDR3 is CATRRSSGSYEQYF. In nucleotides, the CDR3 is TGTGCCACCAGGAGGTCTAGCGGATCTTACGAGCAGTACTTC.